This is a list of T cell receptor beta chains from one sample in a study of cytomegalovirus exposure and HLA in healthy donors. The repertoire was sequenced with immunoSEQ multiplex PCR; TCRdb's copy has only in-frame clones and lacks some. The sample holds fewer than 200,000 clones, 75% to 85% seen once. Sequencing was performed on PBMCs. The receptors originated from a male donor in good health and CMV-seropositive. The CDR3 runs from the conserved cysteine through the conserved F or W. The D gene is left open where the match is weak. Clone size appears in some rows only: once, few, many, or a class for an expanded clone.

TRBV18	.	TRBJ2-3	TRBD1	CASSPGTGVTDTQYF	TGTGCCAGCTCACCTGGGACAGGGGTCACAGATACGCAGTATTTT
TRBV11-3	.	TRBJ2-1	TRBD1	CASSADRGSYNEQFF	TGTGCCAGCAGCGCGGACAGGGGGTCCTACAATGAGCAGTTCTTC
TRBV19	.	TRBJ1-2	TRBD1	CASARDRVHYGYTF	TGTGCCAGTGCTCGGGACAGGGTGCACTATGGCTACACCTTC
TRBV5-1	.	TRBJ2-3	TRBD2	CASSLESGGSIDTQYF	TGCGCCAGCAGCTTGGAGTCGGGGGGGAGTATAGATACGCAGTATTTT
TRBV18	.	TRBJ2-6	TRBD1	CASSGPTGYSTGANVLTF	TGTGCCAGCTCTGGGCCGACAGGGTATTCCACTGGGGCCAACGTCCTGACTTTC
TRBV5-6	.	TRBJ1-1	.	CASGAGEITEAFF	TGTGCCAGCGGGGCAGGGGAAATCACTGAAGCTTTCTTT
TRBV14	.	TRBJ2-2	.	CASSPNTGNTGELFF	TGTGCCAGCAGCCCGAATACGGGGAACACCGGGGAGCTGTTTTTT
TRBV4-1	.	TRBJ1-2	.	CASSQETGHGYTF	TGCGCCAGCAGCCAGGAGACAGGTCATGGCTACACCTTC
TRBV4-2	.	TRBJ2-3	TRBD2	CASSYSGGPSTDTQYF	TGTGCCAGCAGCTATAGCGGGGGGCCCAGCACAGATACGCAGTATTTT
TRBV29-1	few	TRBJ1-1	.	CSVEARDYEAFF	TGCAGCGTTGAAGCGAGAGACTATGAAGCTTTCTTT
TRBV2	.	TRBJ1-2	TRBD1	CASSPTGDYGYTF	TGTGCCAGCAGTCCCACAGGGGACTATGGCTACACCTTC
TRBV19	.	TRBJ1-1	.	CASSIAPEGTEAFF	TGTGCCAGTAGTATAGCCCCTGAGGGAACTGAAGCTTTCTTT
TRBV5-4	.	TRBJ2-3	.	CASSGGADGVETQYF	TGTGCCAGCAGCGGGGGGGCTGACGGTGTGGAGACGCAGTATTTT
TRBV2	.	TRBJ1-5	.	CASRRMGGVNQPQHF	TGTGCCAGCAGGAGAATGGGAGGGGTAAATCAGCCCCAGCATTTT
TRBV10-1	.	TRBJ2-7	.	CASSGGGTPQYF	TGCGCCAGCAGTGGGGGAGGAACCCCACAGTACTTC
TRBV5-4	.	TRBJ1-1	TRBD1	CASSPKGQLNTEAFF	TGTGCCAGCAGCCCGAAGGGACAGCTGAACACTGAAGCTTTCTTT
TRBV4-1	.	TRBJ2-2	.	CASSQYVGGPNTGELFF	TGCGCCAGCAGCCAATATGTCGGGGGACCGAACACCGGGGAGCTGTTTTTT
TRBV4-3	.	TRBJ2-1	TRBD1	CASSPRTGGDEQFF	TGCGCCAGCAGCCCCCGGACAGGGGGCGATGAGCAGTTCTTC
TRBV5-6	.	TRBJ2-7	.	CASSLFQTVRGEQYF	TGTGCCAGCAGCTTGTTCCAGACAGTTAGGGGCGAGCAGTACTTC
TRBV5-4	.	TRBJ1-4	.	CASSLKGQNERLFF	TGTGCCAGCAGCTTAAAAGGACAAAACGAAAGACTGTTTTTT
TRBV5-6	.	TRBJ2-7	.	CASSLGAPYEQYF	TGTGCCAGCAGCTTGGGAGCCCCCTACGAGCAGTACTTC
TRBV25-1	.	TRBJ1-6	TRBD1	CASSLQGAGGISPLHF	TGTGCCAGCAGCCTCCAGGGGGCCGGTGGGATTTCACCCCTCCACTTT
TRBV5-6	few	TRBJ1-6	.	CASSLKGLHNSPLHF	TGTGCCAGCAGCTTGAAGGGACTGCATAATTCACCCCTCCACTTT
TRBV18	.	TRBJ1-1	TRBD1	CASSPTGGGEAFF	TGTGCCAGCTCCCCGACAGGGGGGGGTGAAGCTTTCTTT
TRBV4-3	.	TRBJ2-6	.	CASSQLRGSGANVLTF	TGCGCCAGCAGCCAATTAAGGGGGTCTGGGGCCAACGTCCTGACTTTC
TRBV6-5	.	TRBJ1-3	.	CASSPQDSRNTIYF	TGTGCCAGCAGTCCCCAGGACAGCCGAAACACCATATATTTT
TRBV5-6	.	TRBJ1-6	.	CASSLGGGAPLHF	TGTGCCAGCAGCTTGGGAGGGGGAGCACCCCTCCACTTT
TRBV14	.	TRBJ1-2	.	CASSHPGRNYGYTF	TGTGCCAGCAGCCACCCAGGGCGTAACTATGGCTACACCTTC
TRBV13	.	TRBJ1-6	.	CASSARSPVGSPLHF	TGTGCCAGCAGCGCCCGGAGTCCCGTTGGTTCACCCCTCCACTTT
TRBV19	.	TRBJ2-7	TRBD1	CASSTGQASSYEQYF	TGTGCCAGTAGTACGGGACAGGCTAGCTCCTACGAGCAGTACTTC
TRBV30	.	TRBJ2-3	.	CAWGPRGSDTQYF	TGTGCCTGGGGACCCAGGGGATCTGATACGCAGTATTTT
TRBV6-1	.	TRBJ1-4	.	CASSERVGVGDEKLFF	TGTGCCAGCAGTGAGCGTGTCGGGGTCGGGGATGAAAAACTGTTTTTT
TRBV7-2	.	TRBJ2-7	.	CASSSPTVSSYEQYF	TGTGCCAGCAGCTCCCCGACAGTTTCCTCCTACGAGCAGTACTTC
TRBV9	.	TRBJ2-3	.	CASSVGGRTDTQYF	TGTGCCAGCAGCGTAGGGGGCCGCACAGATACGCAGTATTTT
TRBV12-5	.	TRBJ2-5	TRBD1	CASGLVVIEGAEETQYF	TGTGCTAGTGGTTTGGTAGTGATAGAGGGGGCAGAAGAGACCCAGTACTTC
TRBV6-6	.	TRBJ1-2	.	CASSYSGPGEGYTF	TGTGCCAGCAGTTACTCGGGACCAGGGGAGGGCTACACCTTC
TRBV18	.	TRBJ2-6	.	CASSLNFPSGANVLTF	TGTGCCAGCTCACTCAACTTCCCTTCTGGGGCCAACGTCCTGACTTTC
TRBV6-5	few	TRBJ2-7	TRBD1	CASSYGTARSYEQYF	TGTGCCAGCAGTTACGGGACAGCCAGATCCTACGAGCAGTACTTC
TRBV30	.	TRBJ2-3	TRBD2	CAWRPGLADTDTQYF	TGTGCCTGGAGACCGGGACTAGCGGACACAGATACGCAGTATTTT
TRBV5-1	.	TRBJ2-6	.	CASSLDSISGANVLTF	TGCGCCAGCAGCTTGGACAGCATCTCTGGGGCCAACGTCCTGACTTTC
TRBV18	.	TRBJ2-1	.	CASSPKPVGVYYNEQFF	TGTGCCAGCTCACCAAAGCCTGTAGGAGTCTACTACAATGAGCAGTTCTTC
TRBV4-3	.	TRBJ1-6	.	CASSQDAPGSRPNSPLHF	TGCGCCAGCAGCCAAGACGCCCCCGGTTCGCGGCCCAATTCACCCCTCCACTTT
TRBV2	.	TRBJ2-7	TRBD1	CASRDRGDYEQHF	TGTGCCAGCAGGGACAGGGGGGACTACGAGCAGCACTTC
TRBV18	.	TRBJ1-1	.	CASSPTVDTEAFF	TGTGCCAGCTCACCAACTGTAGACACTGAAGCTTTCTTT
TRBV27	.	TRBJ2-7	.	CASSFWGEAYEQYF	TGTGCCAGCAGTTTTTGGGGGGAGGCCTACGAGCAGTACTTC
TRBV6-5	.	TRBJ1-2	.	CASSRDSNYGYTF	TGTGCCAGCAGCAGGGACTCCAACTATGGCTACACCTTC
TRBV10-3	.	TRBJ2-3	.	CAISAAGALDTQYF	TGTGCCATCAGTGCGGCGGGGGCCCTAGATACGCAGTATTTT
TRBV5-4	.	TRBJ2-7	TRBD1	CASSPGTGVLYEQYF	TGTGCCAGCAGCCCAGGGACAGGGGTACTCTACGAGCAGTACTTC
TRBV9	.	TRBJ1-1	.	CASSPVGGTEAFF	TGTGCCAGCAGCCCCGTAGGGGGAACTGAAGCTTTCTTT
TRBV30	.	TRBJ2-2	TRBD1	CAWSRGQGASNTGELFF	TGTGCCTGGAGTCGGGGGCAGGGGGCATCGAACACCGGGGAGCTGTTTTTT
TRBV5-1	.	TRBJ1-3	.	CASSRGSVSGNTIYF	TGCGCCAGCAGCCGGGGTAGTGTCTCTGGAAACACCATATATTTT
TRBV9	.	TRBJ2-7	TRBD2	CASSAGGTAYEQYF	TGTGCCAGCAGCGCGGGGGGGACCGCCTACGAGCAGTACTTC
TRBV19	.	TRBJ2-5	TRBD1	CASSNHGTGNQETQYF	TGTGCCAGTAGTAACCATGGGACAGGGAACCAAGAGACCCAGTACTTC
TRBV5-6	.	TRBJ2-1	TRBD2	CASSIAGTSGGLEQFF	TGTGCCAGCAGCATCGCCGGGACTAGCGGGGGGCTTGAGCAGTTCTTC